Listed here are 13 T cell receptor beta chains from one sample, sequenced in a study of T cell responses to AZD1222 COVID-19 vaccine. The data were produced by immunoSEQ multiplex PCR, yet TCRdb's version contains in-frame clones alone and is incomplete. Seen here are more than 70,000 clones, 75% to 95% observed once, and the top ten hold under 35%. Sequencing used peripheral blood, obtained 28 days after the second AZD1222 dose. These receptor sequences come from an adult who received the AZD1222 COVID-19 vaccine.

The V call is TRBV11-2, the J call TRBJ1-2; TRBD1 agrees at 8 bases. The germline CDR1 and CDR2 sequences are SGHAT and FQNNGV. There are 14 residues in the CDR3. Losses at the gene ends were 6 bases for V and 3 bases for J; bases not matched to a gene: 6. Written as DNA, the CDR3 is TGTGCCAGCAGACTCGGACAGGGTCACTATGGCTACACCTTC. This encodes CASRLGQGHYGYTF.

The chain uses TRBV6-5 and TRBJ2-2; 7 nucleotides agree with TRBD1. Losses at the gene ends were 5 bases for V and 9 bases for J; bases not matched to a gene: 6. From germline, CDR1 is MNHEY and CDR2 SVGAGI. The CDR3 runs 13 residues. In nucleotides, the CDR3 is TGTGCCAGCAGTCAGCGACAGGGTAGGGAGCTGTTTTTT. This translates into CASSQRQGRELFF.

The rearrangement uses TRBV6-1 and TRBJ2-7, with TRBD2 as a possible D gene (5 bases). This CDR3 has 17 amino acids. Germline assignment: CDR1 MNHNS and CDR2 SASEGT. V gave up 4 bases and J gave up 1 base, with 20 bases separating them. CDR3 loop: CASSGLTSASGSYEQYF. DNA for the CDR3: TGTGCCAGCAGTGGCCTAACCAGTGCATCGGGGTCCTACGAGCAGTACTTC.

The chain links TRBV9 to TRBJ2-1; 9 bases agree with TRBD2. The CDR3 length is 17 residues. V gave up 5 bases and J gave up 4 bases; unmatched junction bases: 13. Germline loops: CDR1 SGDLS, CDR2 YYNGEE. The CDR3 DNA sequence: TGTGCCAGCAGACCCGAAGCGGGAGGTCCCTCATACAATGAGCAGTTCTTC. As protein: CASRPEAGGPSYNEQFF.

The CDR3 loop is CASSAGTVSYTF. As DNA, the CDR3 is TGTGCCAGCAGCGCCGGGACAGTATCCTACACCTTC. This rearrangement joins TRBV6-2 or TRBV6-3 to TRBJ1-2; 7 nucleotides line up with TRBD1. The V segment lost 6 bases and the J segment 10 bases; nucleotides outside the gene matches: 8. In germline, CDR1 is MNHEY, CDR2 SVGEGT. The CDR3 loop spans 12 amino acids.

CDR3 in DNA: TGTGCCACCAGCAGGGTAGGGGATTTCGGGGGCTACACCTTC. It codes for CATSRVGDFGGYTF. The chain is built from TRBV15 and TRBJ1-2, with D possibly being TRBD1 (5 bases). Trimming left V 3 bases short and J 8 bases short, with 16 bases between. Looked up from germline, CDR1 is LNHNV and CDR2 is YYDKDF (reference sequence). This CDR3 has 14 amino acids.

The rearrangement joins TRBV4-1 to TRBJ2-1; D remains ambiguous. V was trimmed by 4 bases and J by 0 bases, leaving 13 bases between them. In germline, CDR1 is MGHRA, CDR2 YSYEKL. The CDR3 is made up of 16 amino acids. The CDR3 bases are TGCGCCAGCAGCCCGACCGACGCTAACTCCTACAATGAGCAGTTCTTC. Protein product: CASSPTDANSYNEQFF.

V is TRBV6-5 and J is TRBJ1-2; a weak D match, TRBD1 (6 bases). The germline V and J ends were trimmed by 5 bases and 6 bases, with 19 bases remaining between them. CDR3 length: 15 residues. The germline V gene has CDR1 MNHEY and CDR2 SVGAGI. The CDR3 coding sequence is TGTGCCAGCAGTCAAACAGGGAGCGGATCACATGGCTACACCTTC. Protein: CASSQTGSGSHGYTF.

The V gene is TRBV6-5, the J gene TRBJ1-2; 7 positions match TRBD1. V gave up 0 bases and J gave up 4 bases; unmatched junction bases: 5. The germline CDR1 and CDR2 sequences are MNHEY and SVGAGI. This CDR3 contains 15 residues. The CDR3 loop reads CASSYSGQRGYGYTF. The CDR3 nucleotides are TGTGCCAGCAGTTACTCGGGACAGAGGGGCTATGGCTACACCTTC.

This clone was counted only a few times. The rearrangement uses TRBV6-2 or TRBV6-3 and TRBJ2-7; TRBD1 matches at 7 bases. This CDR3 contains 14 residues. Germline CDR1 MNHEY, CDR2 SVGEGT. J gave up 1 base and V 4 bases, and 4 bases lay outside the gene matches. Written as DNA, the CDR3 is TGTGCCAGCAGTTTGGGACAGTCATCCTACGAGCAGTACTTC. Encoded protein: CASSLGQSSYEQYF.

This clone was recorded only once. This sequence joins TRBV10-3 and TRBJ1-2; a weak D match, TRBD1 (6 bases). CDR1 and CDR2 (germline): ENHRY, SYGVKD. The CDR3 totals 12 residues. Trimming took 8 bases from V and 8 from J, leaving 15 bases between them. The CDR3 is CAISGEWAGYTF. CDR3 DNA: TGTGCCATCTCAGGGGAGTGGGCCGGCTACACCTTC.

The V call is TRBV6-5, the J call TRBJ1-6, with no clear D. CDR1 is MNHEY, CDR2 SVGAGI, per germline. The V end lost 8 bases, the J end lost 10 bases, and 12 bases lay between the germline ends. The CDR3 spans 12 residues. The CDR3 reads CASGVRGSPLHF. In nucleotides, the CDR3 is TGTGCCAGCGGGGTGCGAGGCTCACCCCTCCACTTT.

The chain links TRBV19 to TRBJ1-2, with D possibly matching TRBD1 (5 bases). Germline CDR1 reads LNHDA; CDR2 reads SQIVND (reference sequence). Trimming removed 3 bases from V and 3 bases from J, with 8 bases in between. The CDR3 runs to 13 residues. CDR3 residues: CASSIGTDYGYTF. The CDR3 DNA sequence: TGTGCCAGTAGTATCGGGACGGACTATGGCTACACCTTC.